Described below is a single TCR beta chain sequence and its context. TCRdb's table, derived via immunoSEQ multiplex PCR, lists solely in-frame clones and lacks some. This table has under 200,000 clones, 90% to 95% appearing once. This sample was taken from a study of control samples from healthy donors and cancer patients. Germline values: CDR1 SGHDT, CDR2 YYEEEE. Trimming removed 8 bases from V and 0 bases from J; junction bases left unmatched: 7. This CDR3 is 15 amino acids long. The J gene is TRBJ2-5, the V gene TRBV5-6; TRBD2 aligns across 10 bases. The sequence was obtained from a woman aged 55-69 years in good health. What was sequenced was blood. The CDR3 loop is CARLAGYLYQETQYF. Here the CDR3 DNA reads TGTGCCAGACTAGCGGGGTATCTGTACCAAGAGACCCAGTACTTC.